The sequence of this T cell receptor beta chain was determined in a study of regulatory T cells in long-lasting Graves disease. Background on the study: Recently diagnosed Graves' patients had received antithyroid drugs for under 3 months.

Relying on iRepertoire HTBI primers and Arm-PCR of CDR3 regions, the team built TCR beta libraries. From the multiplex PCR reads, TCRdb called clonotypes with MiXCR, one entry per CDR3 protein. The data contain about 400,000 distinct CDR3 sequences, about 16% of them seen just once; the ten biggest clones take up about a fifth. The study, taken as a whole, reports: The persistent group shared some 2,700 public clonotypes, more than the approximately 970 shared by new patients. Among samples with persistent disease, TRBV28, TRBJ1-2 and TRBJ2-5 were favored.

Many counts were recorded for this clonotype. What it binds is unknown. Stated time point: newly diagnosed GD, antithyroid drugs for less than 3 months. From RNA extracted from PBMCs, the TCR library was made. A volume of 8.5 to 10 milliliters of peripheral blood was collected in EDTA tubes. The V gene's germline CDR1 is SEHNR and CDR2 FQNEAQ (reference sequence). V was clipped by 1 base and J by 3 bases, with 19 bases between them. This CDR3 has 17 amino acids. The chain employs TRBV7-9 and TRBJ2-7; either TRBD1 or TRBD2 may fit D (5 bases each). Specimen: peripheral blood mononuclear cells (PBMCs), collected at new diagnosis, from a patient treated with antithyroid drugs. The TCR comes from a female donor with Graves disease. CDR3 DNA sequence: TGTGCCAGCAGCTTAGGGGTCGGGATGGGGACGAACTACGAGCAGTACTTC. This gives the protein CASSLGVGMGTNYEQYF.